This is a list of T cell receptor beta chains from one sample in a study of tumor-infiltrating lymphocytes in glioblastoma multiforme. TCRdb fed the multiplex PCR reads into MiXCR, producing one record per CDR3 protein. This table has 13,000 or so distinct CDR3 sequences, 64% appearing once. Input material: brain tumor tissue. The receptors were sampled from a male donor with glioblastoma. The CDR3 runs from the conserved cysteine through the conserved F or W. D genes are given only for firm matches. Some rows have no size entry. The others give once, few or many, or a class for an expanded clone.

v_call: TRBV6-5
clone_size: once
j_call: TRBJ2-7
d_call: .
cdr3_aa: CARSHSGGWSEQYF
cdr3_nt: TGTGCCAGGAGTCACTCCGGGGGCTGGTCCGAGCAGTACTTC

v_call: TRBV4-1
clone_size: .
j_call: TRBJ2-3
d_call: .
cdr3_aa: CASSRVLTRSGTDTQCF
cdr3_nt: TGCGCCAGCAGCCGAGTTCTTACCCGCTCTGGCACAGACACGCAGTGTTTT

v_call: TRBV29-1
clone_size: .
j_call: TRBJ1-2
d_call: .
cdr3_aa: CSVDLKDDYGYIF
cdr3_nt: TGCAGCGTTGATCTTAAGGATGACTACGGCTACATCTTC

v_call: TRBV12-3/TRBV12-4
clone_size: .
j_call: TRBJ2-2
d_call: TRBD2
cdr3_aa: CASSPNGRGGGELFF
cdr3_nt: TGTGCCAGCAGCCCGAACGGGAGGGGCGGCGGGGAGCTGTTCTTT

v_call: TRBV29-1
clone_size: once
j_call: TRBJ1-1
d_call: .
cdr3_aa: CSVGQTLNTEIFF
cdr3_nt: TGCAGCGTTGGACAGACCCTGAACACTGAAATCTTCTTT

v_call: TRBV10-3
clone_size: .
j_call: TRBJ2-3
d_call: .
cdr3_aa: CAISGAGWRDTDMQYF
cdr3_nt: TGTGCCATCAGTGGGGCAGGGTGGCGGGACACAGATATGCAGTATTTT

v_call: TRBV6-1
clone_size: .
j_call: TRBJ2-1
d_call: TRBD2
cdr3_aa: CAISLAGVGNNEQFF
cdr3_nt: TGTGCCATCAGCCTAGCGGGAGTAGGGAACAATGAGCAGTTTTTC

v_call: TRBV20-1
clone_size: .
j_call: TRBJ2-1
d_call: TRBD2
cdr3_aa: CSASRTSGINEQFF
cdr3_nt: TGCAGTGCTAGTCGAACTAGCGGGATAAATGAGCAGTTCTTC

v_call: TRBV6-6
clone_size: .
j_call: TRBJ2-3
d_call: .
cdr3_aa: CASGQGGRSTDTRYF
cdr3_nt: TGTGCCAGCGGTCAAGGGGGACGGAGCACAGATACGCGGTATTTT

v_call: TRBV6-5
clone_size: .
j_call: TRBJ1-2
d_call: .
cdr3_aa: CASSYSRETVVFYGYTF
cdr3_nt: TGTGCCAGCAGTTACTCCCGAGAGACAGTGGTCTTCTATGGCTACACCTTC

v_call: TRBV20-1
clone_size: .
j_call: TRBJ2-3
d_call: TRBD2
cdr3_aa: CSATPTSVSVSDTQYF
cdr3_nt: TGCAGTGCTACTCCGACTAGCGTGAGCGTATCAGATACGCAATATTTT

v_call: TRBV5-5
clone_size: medium-sized
j_call: TRBJ1-5
d_call: .
cdr3_aa: CASSRDRTYPQHF
cdr3_nt: TGTGCCAGCAGCAGAGACCGGACTTATCCCCAGCATTTT

v_call: TRBV11-3
clone_size: .
j_call: TRBJ2-1
d_call: .
cdr3_aa: CASSLGGSALEINEQFF
cdr3_nt: TGTGCCAGCAGCTTAGGTGGAAGCGCCCTGGAAATTAATGAGCAGTTCTTC

v_call: TRBV7-9
clone_size: .
j_call: TRBJ2-1
d_call: TRBD2
cdr3_aa: CASSPRNGLARHEQFF
cdr3_nt: TGTGCCAGCAGCCCTAGAAATGGACTAGCGAGGCATGAGCAGTTCTTC

v_call: TRBV5-5
clone_size: .
j_call: TRBJ2-2
d_call: .
cdr3_aa: CASRLEPAASTGERFF
cdr3_nt: TGTGCCAGCAGATTGGAGCCAGCGGCGAGCACCGGGGAGCGGTTTTTT

v_call: TRBV6-1
clone_size: .
j_call: TRBJ1-2
d_call: TRBD1
cdr3_aa: CPSSEDRGGGCYGYTF
cdr3_nt: TGTCCCAGCAGTGAAGACAGGGGTGGGGGATGCTATGGCTACACCTTC

v_call: TRBV20-1
clone_size: .
j_call: TRBJ2-3
d_call: .
cdr3_aa: CSARDFRGDTDTQYF
cdr3_nt: TGCAGTGCTAGAGATTTCAGGGGGGACACAGATACGCAGTATTTT

v_call: TRBV6-2/TRBV6-3
clone_size: few
j_call: TRBJ1-5
d_call: .
cdr3_aa: CASSYSVGEDQPQHF
cdr3_nt: TGTGCCAGCAGTTACTCGGTAGGGGAAGATCAGCCCCAGCATTTT

v_call: TRBV10-3
clone_size: .
j_call: TRBJ2-5
d_call: .
cdr3_aa: CAISDPSLIAENQCF
cdr3_nt: TGTGCCATCAGTGATCCTAGCCTAATAGCAGAGAACCAGTGCTTC

v_call: TRBV6-5
clone_size: few
j_call: TRBJ2-5
d_call: TRBD1
cdr3_aa: CASSSYRGETQYF
cdr3_nt: TGTGCCAGCAGTTCTTACAGGGGCGAGACCCAGTACTTC